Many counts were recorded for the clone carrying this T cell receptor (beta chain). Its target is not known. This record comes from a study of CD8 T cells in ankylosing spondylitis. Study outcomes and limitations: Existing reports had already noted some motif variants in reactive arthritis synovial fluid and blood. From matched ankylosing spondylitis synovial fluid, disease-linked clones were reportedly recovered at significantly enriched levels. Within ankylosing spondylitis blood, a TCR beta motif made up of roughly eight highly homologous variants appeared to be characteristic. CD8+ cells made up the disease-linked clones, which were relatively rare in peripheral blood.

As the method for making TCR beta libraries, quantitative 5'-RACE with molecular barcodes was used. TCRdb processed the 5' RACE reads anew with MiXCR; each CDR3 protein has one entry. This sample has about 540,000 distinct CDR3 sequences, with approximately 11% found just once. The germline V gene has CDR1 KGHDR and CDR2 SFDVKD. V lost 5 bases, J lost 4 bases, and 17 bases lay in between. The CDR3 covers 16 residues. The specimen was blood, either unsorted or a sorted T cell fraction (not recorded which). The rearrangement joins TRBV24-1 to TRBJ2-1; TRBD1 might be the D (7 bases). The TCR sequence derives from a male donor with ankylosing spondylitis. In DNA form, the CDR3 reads TGTGCCACCAGTGGCCAGGGGGGAGTAACGTACAATGAGCAGTTCTTC. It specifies CATSGQGGVTYNEQFF.